The clone carrying this T cell receptor beta chain was seen ten or more times. The sample belongs to a study of regulatory T cells in long-lasting Graves disease. CDR3 length: 15 residues. CDR1 is SNHLY, CDR2 FYNNEI, per germline. The ends were cut back, 3 bases at V and 2 bases at J, with 13 bases in the middle. CDR3 regions were amplified by Arm-PCR using iRepertoire HTBI primers to build TCR beta libraries. TCRdb re-called the multiplex PCR reads with MiXCR, one entry per CDR3 protein. This repertoire shows fewer than 650,000 distinct CDR3 sequences, around 16% found once; its top ten account for around 12%. Noted time point: newly diagnosed GD, antithyroid drugs for less than 3 months. The TCR library was made from RNA extracted from PBMCs. Separately, the same data were catalogued under a study of T cells in Graves' hyperthyroidism and ophthalmopathy. That work contributes: Exclusions: uncontrolled infection, other autoimmune disease, pregnancy, lactation. TCR CDR3 regions were first amplified by RT-PCR with HTBI primers.

This sequence originates from a man aged 18 to 29 with Graves disease. The genes are TRBV2 and TRBJ1-2; maybe TRBD1 (6 bases). The sample consisted of peripheral blood mononuclear cells (PBMCs), taken at new diagnosis, from a patient treated with antithyroid drugs. As DNA, the CDR3 is TGTGCCAGCAGTGAGTCTGCAGGGGCAAACTATGGCTACACCTTC. Amino acids: CASSESAGANYGYTF.